The following is a T cell receptor (beta chain) sequence with its context. Antigen unknown. This specimen comes from a study of T cell responses to AZD1222 COVID-19 vaccine. Overall study findings and caveats: Mostly white British, mostly female donors; authors suggested clonal diversity may be underestimated. In the spike-specific TCR repertoire, nearly half reportedly target unmutated variant regions. There were repertoire samples only from the period after the peak T cell response.

The assay was immunoSEQ multiplex PCR, and TCRdb's table has in-frame clones only and misses some. The table includes around 180,000 clones, approximately 86% detected once. Sequenced material: peripheral blood, taken on day 0 of AZD1222 vaccination. This TCR derives from an adult in good health.

CDR3: CASSPVGIESYEQYF. CDR3 DNA sequence: TGTGCCAGCAGTCCGGTCGGGATAGAGTCCTACGAGCAGTACTTC. The V and J genes are TRBV27 and TRBJ2-7; maybe TRBD2 (5 bases). Germline values: CDR1 MNHEY, CDR2 SMNVEV (reference sequence). This CDR3 is built from 15 residues. Trimming pared 5 bases from V and 1 base from J, leaving 15 bases between.